These 30 T cell receptor beta chains were all obtained from the same sample, sequenced in a study of glioma-infiltrating T cells. Amplification of TCR alpha and beta CDR3 regions from RNA used iRepertoire nested multiplex PCR. TCRdb ran MiXCR on the multiplex PCR reads and lists one entry per CDR3 protein. The sample carries 9,500 to 15,000 distinct CDR3 sequences, about 26% recorded once. The sequenced sample was glioma tissue, nonneoplastic brain tissue, or PBMCs (not recorded which). These receptors were collected from a human donor with low-grade glioma or glioblastoma, undergoing nonglioma brain surgery, or in good health (not recorded which).

In this sample, this clonotype turned up many times. The rearrangement uses TRBV28 and TRBJ1-1; TRBD1 matches 7 bases. Germline V CDR1 and CDR2: MDHEN, SYDVKM. V was pared by 9 bases and J by 4 bases, with 8 bases of the junction left unmatched. The CDR3 sequence is 13 residues long. The CDR3: CASTGAMTTEAFF. CDR3 in DNA: TGTGCCAGTACAGGGGCAATGACCACTGAAGCTTTCTTT. Together with reference TRBV28 and TRBJ1-1, the CDR3 gives the full variable domain: DVKVTQSSRYLVKRTGEKVFLECVQDMDHENMFWYRQDPGLGLRLIYFSYDVKMKEKGDIPEGYSVSREKKERFSLILESASTNQTSMYLCASTGAMTTEAFFGQGTRLTVV.

J is TRBJ2-2 and V is TRBV29-1; D is uncertain. The CDR3 sequence is 14 residues long. Germline V gene data show CDR1 as SQVTM and CDR2 as ANQGSEA. V was trimmed by 7 bases and J by 3 bases, leaving 15 bases between them. The CDR3 region has the DNA TGCAGCGCCCACGTAGCAGGCTACACCGGGGAGCTGTTTTTT. This translates into CSAHVAGYTGELFF.

About this clonotype: A read error is possible here, since a much larger clone lies one base away. The rearrangement joins TRBV15 to TRBJ2-7; weak D call: TRBD2 (7 bases). Per the germline V gene, CDR1 is LNHNV and CDR2 is YYDKDF (reference sequence). The CDR3 consists of 13 residues. V lost 6 bases, J lost 5 bases, and 14 bases lay in between. The DNA for the CDR3 is TGTGCCACCAGAGCCCGAGGGGGGGACGAGCAGTACTTC. It is translated as CATRARGGDEQYF.

V and J are TRBV2 and TRBJ1-2; a weak D match, TRBD1 (5 bases). CDR3 length: 14 residues. V gave up 3 bases and J gave up 7 bases, with 15 bases separating them. Looked up from germline, CDR1 is SNHLY and CDR2 is FYNNEI. The CDR3, as DNA: TGTGCCAGCAGTGATCAGGGAACCGTCGTTGGCTACACCTTC. It codes for CASSDQGTVVGYTF.

This clonotype was recorded at least ten times. The chain joins TRBV20-1 to TRBJ1-3; 7 bases are shared with TRBD1. The CDR3 totals 13 residues. Losses at the gene ends were 6 bases for V and 0 bases for J; bases not matched to a gene: 2. Germline assignment: CDR1 DFQATT and CDR2 SNEGSKA (reference sequence). The CDR3, as DNA: TGCAGTGCCGAGGGGGCCTCTGGAAACACCATATATTTT. It codes for CSAEGASGNTIYF.

The sample holds many counts of this clonotype. CDR3 residues: CSATQGATEAFF. CDR3 bases: TGCAGTGCTACACAGGGGGCCACTGAAGCTTTCTTT. This chain joins TRBV20-1 and TRBJ1-1, with 9 bases fitting TRBD1. The germline V gene encodes CDR1 DFQATT and CDR2 SNEGSKA (reference sequence). V shed 4 bases and J 4 bases; nucleotides not matched to a gene: 1. The CDR3 has 12 amino acids.

V usage is TRBV29-1 and J usage is TRBJ2-7; D is possibly TRBD2 (6 bases). V lost 4 bases and J lost 4, with 17 bases in between. The germline gives CDR1 SQVTM, CDR2 ANQGSEA. This CDR3 comprises 14 residues. DNA for the CDR3: TGCAGCGTTGGGGGGGTTGCCGCGGCGTACGAGCAGTACTTC. Translation: CSVGGVAAAYEQYF.

In this sample, this clonotype is medium-sized. The chain carries TRBV6-1 and TRBJ2-6; D is unclear. The CDR3 spans 15 residues. Germline V gives CDR1 MNHNS, CDR2 SASEGT. The V end was cut by 7 bases, the J end by 0 bases, with 10 bases between. DNA for the CDR3: TGTGCCAGCAAGCAGGATGTCTCTGGGGCCAACGTCCTGACTTTC. It codes for CASKQDVSGANVLTF.

This clonotype has more than one count but fewer than ten. V gene TRBV5-1 combines with J gene TRBJ2-7; perhaps TRBD2 as D (5 bases). From germline, CDR1 is SGHRS and CDR2 YFSETQ. The CDR3 has 15 amino acids. V lost 1 base, J lost 0 bases, and 11 bases lay in between. The chain's CDR3 is CASSLCGGCSYEQYF. Here the CDR3 DNA reads TGCGCCAGCAGCTTGTGTGGAGGATGCTCCTACGAGCAGTACTTC. Using reference TRBV5-1 and TRBJ2-7 for the parts outside the CDR3, the full variable domain is KAGVTQTPRYLIKTRGQQVTLSCSPISGHRSVSWYQQTPGQGLQFLFEYFSETQRNKGNFPGRFSGRQFSNSRSEMNVSTLELGDSALYLCASSLCGGCSYEQYFGPGTRLTVT.

This clonotype was counted at least ten times. V usage is TRBV6-1 and J usage is TRBJ2-7, with TRBD1 identical over 8 bases. Germline assignment: CDR1 MNHNS and CDR2 SASEGT. The trim removed 6 bases at V and 3 bases at J, leaving 13 bases unmatched. The length of the CDR3 is 16 residues. DNA for the CDR3: TGTGCCAGCAGCCTGGACCACATAGGACAGGGCTACGAGCAGTACTTC. It specifies CASSLDHIGQGYEQYF.

The chain combines TRBV5-1 with TRBJ2-7; 9 bases are shared with TRBD2. J lost 2 bases, V lost 4 bases, and 4 bases had no gene match. The CDR3 has 14 residues. CDR1 is SGHRS, CDR2 YFSETQ, per germline. Here the CDR3 reads CASSLGLATYEQYF. CDR3 nucleotide sequence: TGCGCCAGCAGCCTGGGACTAGCAACCTACGAGCAGTACTTC.

This chain links TRBV5-1 with TRBJ2-7, with 8 bases fitting TRBD1. The V and J ends lost 4 bases and 5 bases, in that order; junction bases with no gene match: 11. Per the germline V gene, CDR1 is SGHRS and CDR2 is YFSETQ. This CDR3 spans 15 amino acids. The CDR3 region is CASSPQTGAPDEQYF. CDR3 DNA sequence: TGCGCCAGCAGCCCACAGACAGGGGCGCCCGACGAGCAGTACTTC.

This clonotype was found many times. The chain has TRBV15 and TRBJ2-2; D possibly corresponds to TRBD2 (5 bases). Looked up from germline, CDR1 is LNHNV and CDR2 is YYDKDF (reference sequence). The CDR3 length is 21 residues. V lost 0 bases and J lost 0, with 23 bases in between. In nucleotides, the CDR3 is TGTGCCACCAGCAGAGATCCGATCATTGGGAGTGCCCCTACGAACACCGGGGAGCTGTTTTTT. It yields the protein CATSRDPIIGSAPTNTGELFF.

This clonotype rates as large. The chain employs TRBV27 and TRBJ2-5, with D possibly matching TRBD2 (6 bases). The V end lost 2 bases, the J end lost 4 bases, and 11 bases lay between the germline ends. There are 14 residues in the CDR3. The germline V gene has CDR1 MNHEY and CDR2 SMNVEV (reference sequence). The CDR3, as DNA: TGTGCCAGCAGTTTACTGACTAGTCGAGAGACCCAGTACTTC. Translation: CASSLLTSRETQYF.

This clonotype showed up many times. The rearrangement links TRBV6-6 to TRBJ1-2; 9 bases are a match to TRBD1. Looked up from germline, CDR1 is MNHNY and CDR2 is SVGAGI (reference sequence). The CDR3 has 16 amino acids. V trimming: 2 bases; J trimming: 4 bases; junction bases outside the gene matches: 8. CDR3 nucleotide sequence: TGTGCCAGCAGTTACCAAACCGGGACAGGGAGCTATGGCTACACCTTC. This gives the protein CASSYQTGTGSYGYTF.

This clonotype occurred many times. This chain uses TRBV6-1 with TRBJ1-5; D not resolved. Germline CDR1 reads MNHNS; CDR2 reads SASEGT. There are 13 residues in the CDR3. V was pared by 3 bases and J by 3 bases, with 6 bases between. Written as DNA, the CDR3 is TGTGCCAGCAGTGACGACTTCAATCAGCCCCAGCATTTT. Translation: CASSDDFNQPQHF.

Of note for this clonotype: A much larger clone differs by one base, so this may be a read error. The chain carries TRBV20-1 and TRBJ2-3; TRBD2 might be the D (5 bases). The CDR3 is 16 residues long. Per the germline V gene, CDR1 is DFQATT and CDR2 is SNEGSKA (reference sequence). Trimming pared 1 base from V and 4 bases from J, leaving 18 bases between. The CDR3 loop is CSARARAELSADTQYF. CDR3 coding DNA: TGCAGTGCTAGAGCAAGAGCGGAGCTTAGCGCAGATACGCAGTATTTT.

The chain joins TRBV27 to TRBJ2-1; TRBD2 matches 10 bases. The CDR3 spans 16 residues. V lost 8 bases, J lost 6 bases, and 13 bases stayed unmatched. Germline V gives CDR1 MNHEY, CDR2 SMNVEV (reference sequence). The CDR3 loop reads CASGGSGRAIGNEQFF. CDR3 sequence (DNA): TGTGCCAGCGGGGGGAGCGGGAGGGCCATAGGCAATGAGCAGTTCTTC.

This clonotype has only a few counts. This chain links TRBV29-1 with TRBJ1-1; D is uncertain. CDR1 SQVTM and CDR2 ANQGSEA come from the germline V gene. The CDR3 has 11 residues. With 8 bases removed from V and 0 bases from J, the gap between germline ends came to 7 bases. CDR3 sequence: CSPYLNTEAFF. In DNA, the CDR3 is TGCAGCCCCTACCTGAACACTGAAGCTTTCTTT.

There are a few counts of this clonotype. The CDR3 DNA reads as TGCAGCGTTGATGCGGAGCGCTTCTCCTACAATGAGCAGTTCTTC. Translated: CSVDAERFSYNEQFF. The chain uses TRBV29-1 and TRBJ2-1; no firm D call. V was clipped by 3 bases and J by 0 bases, with 12 bases between them. The V gene's germline CDR1 is SQVTM and CDR2 ANQGSEA. CDR3 length: 15 residues.

This clonotype has at least ten counts. The chain links TRBV7-8 to TRBJ1-4; 7 bases align to TRBD1. The CDR3 spans 15 residues. V shed 4 bases and J 7 bases; nucleotides not matched to a gene: 9. Per the germline V gene, CDR1 is SGHVS and CDR2 is FQNEAQ. The CDR3, as DNA: TGTGCCAGCAGCTCCAACAGGGGACCGTCTGAAAAACTGTTTTTT. Protein: CASSSNRGPSEKLFF.

This clonotype was seen only a few times. The CDR3 DNA sequence: TGCAGTGCTAGTATCGGCGATGGACGGGACCAGTCGAACACCGGGGAGCTGTTTTTT. It encodes CSASIGDGRDQSNTGELFF. The J gene is TRBJ2-2, the V gene TRBV20-1; D possibly uses TRBD1 or TRBD2 (5 bases each). Germline V gives CDR1 DFQATT, CDR2 SNEGSKA (reference sequence). The length of the CDR3 is 19 residues. V was trimmed by 3 bases and J by 0 bases, leaving 23 bases between them.

In its sample, this clonotype ranks as medium-sized (0.01 to 0.1%). The rearrangement links TRBV15 to TRBJ2-1; D gene ambiguous. The V gene lost 0 bases and the J gene lost 1 base, with 7 bases spanning the gap. The CDR3 sequence is 15 residues long. Germline V gives CDR1 LNHNV, CDR2 YYDKDF (reference sequence). CDR3 sequence (DNA): TGTGCCACCAGCAGAGATCAGGTGTCCTACAATGAGCAGTTCTTC. Amino acid sequence: CATSRDQVSYNEQFF.

The chain uses TRBV7-8 and TRBJ2-5; D is uncertain. The CDR3 runs to 10 residues. The germline V gene has CDR1 SGHVS and CDR2 FQNEAQ. V dropped 4 bases and J dropped 5 bases, with 2 bases sitting between them. The CDR3 reads CASSYETQYF. The CDR3 region has the DNA TGTGCCAGCAGCTACGAGACCCAGTACTTC.

Only a few counts were recorded for this clonotype. The V gene is TRBV18, the J gene TRBJ1-1, with D possibly matching TRBD1 (5 bases). Germline lookup yields CDR1 KGHSH and CDR2 LQKENI. V lost 2 bases to trimming and J lost 4 bases, with 11 bases between them. The CDR3 spans 14 residues. CDR3 sequence: CASSPKRGGTEAFF. In nucleotides, the CDR3 is TGTGCCAGCTCACCAAAGCGGGGGGGCACTGAAGCTTTCTTT. The variable domain in full, completed from reference TRBV18 and TRBJ1-1, reads NAGVMQNPRHLVRRRGQEARLRCSPMKGHSHVYWYRQLPEEGLKFMVYLQKENIIDESGMPKERFSAEFPKEGPSILRIQQVVRGDSAAYFCASSPKRGGTEAFFGQGTRLTVV.

This clonotype has more than one count but fewer than ten. This chain links TRBV11-3 with TRBJ2-1; TRBD2 is a possible D gene (7 bases). This CDR3 contains 13 residues. V lost 8 bases, J lost 6 bases, and 14 bases lay in between. Germline loops: CDR1 SGHNT, CDR2 YENEEA. For the CDR3, the DNA is TGTGCCAGCGGTTCGGGGGGCGGCAATGAGCAGTTCTTC. Protein: CASGSGGGNEQFF.

This clonotype rates as medium-sized. V is TRBV6-2 or TRBV6-3 and J is TRBJ1-2; D gene ambiguous. Germline lookup yields CDR1 MNHEY and CDR2 SVGEGT. V was cut by 4 bases and J by 4 bases, with 10 bases left in between. This CDR3 has 13 residues. The CDR3 bases are TGTGCCAGCAGTTCGACCCATTCCTATGGCTACACCTTC. It yields the protein CASSSTHSYGYTF.

By proportion, this clonotype is medium-sized. V is TRBV25-1 and J is TRBJ2-7, with 9 bases fitting TRBD1. Looked up from germline, CDR1 is MGHDK and CDR2 is SYGVNS. The length of the CDR3 is 15 residues. Germline trimming cut 0 bases from V and 3 bases from J; bases unmatched to any gene: 3. CDR3 loop: CASSEYSTGGYEQYF. In DNA form, the CDR3 reads TGTGCCAGCAGTGAATACTCGACAGGGGGCTACGAGCAGTACTTC.

Comments on this clonotype: One end of the junction does not line up with germline, which may come from a read error. The DNA for the CDR3 is TGTGCCAGCAGGGGTTCTGGGGCCAACTTCCTGACTTTC. It codes for CASRGSGANFLTF. V is TRBV6-1 and J is TRBJ2-6, with a tentative D call TRBD1 (5 bases). The CDR3 covers 13 residues. CDR1 MNHNS and CDR2 SASEGT come from the germline V gene.

This clonotype was counted at least ten times. J is TRBJ2-7 and V is TRBV28; 7 positions match TRBD2. Germline loops: CDR1 MDHEN, CDR2 SYDVKM. The CDR3 is 13 residues long. The trim removed 10 bases at V and 0 bases at J, leaving 6 bases unmatched. CDR3 sequence reads: CATAERDSYEQYF. The CDR3 DNA follows: TGTGCCACCGCCGAGCGGGACTCCTACGAGCAGTACTTC.